The T cell receptor (beta chain) under discussion was sequenced for a study of T cell responses to AZD1222 COVID-19 vaccine. Study-level results: Just a handful of people given AZD1222 tested seropositive at baseline. The study reported that nearly half of spike-specific TCRs target unmutated variant regions.

Here immunoSEQ multiplex PCR was the method, and the copy in TCRdb shows in-frame clones only, minus some. Found here are 70,000 to 95,000 clones, 75% to 95% of them singletons; the top ten hold around 30%. This clone was seen only once. Its antigen is not identified. Germline values: CDR1 LNHDA, CDR2 SQIVND (reference sequence). V was clipped by 7 bases and J by 0 bases, with 3 bases between them. The CDR3 loop spans 11 amino acids. The rearrangement links TRBV19 to TRBJ1-1; D gene unclear. The sample in question was peripheral blood, obtained 28 days after the second AZD1222 dose. The clonotype originates from an adult who received the AZD1222 COVID-19 vaccine. CDR3 amino acids: CASNMNTEAFF. The CDR3 nucleotides are TGTGCCAGTAATATGAACACTGAAGCTTTCTTT. The full variable domain, completed using reference TRBV19 and TRBJ1-1, is DGGITQSPKYLFRKEGQNVTLSCEQNLNHDAMYWYRQDPGQGLRLIYYSQIVNDFQKGDIAEGYSVSREKKESFPLTVTSAQKNPTAFYLCASNMNTEAFFGQGTRLTVV.